The 14 T cell receptor beta chains below come from one sample, sequenced in a study of regulatory T cells in long-lasting Graves disease. The time point here: persistent/refractory GD, antithyroid drugs over 5 years with positive TRAb. Construction of the TCR library relied on RNA isolated from PBMCs. Relying on iRepertoire HTBI primers and Arm-PCR of CDR3 regions, the team built TCR beta libraries. Each CDR3 protein gets one entry after TCRdb re-called the multiplex PCR reads with MiXCR. The sample has fewer than 400,000 distinct CDR3 sequences; about 20% are singletons. This specimen consisted of peripheral blood mononuclear cells (PBMCs), obtained when the disease was refractory, from a patient treated with antithyroid drugs. The receptors derive from a female donor with Graves disease.

J is TRBJ2-3 and V is TRBV12-3 or TRBV12-4; 7 nucleotides align to TRBD2. The CDR3 has 15 amino acids. Trimming removed 5 bases from V and 2 bases from J; junction bases left unmatched: 7. Here the CDR3 DNA reads TGTGCCAGCAGTACCCGACTAGCTCTCACAGATACGCAGTATTTT. Translating it yields CASSTRLALTDTQYF.

This clonotype was seen at least ten times. The chain is built from TRBV3-1 and TRBJ1-1; TRBD1 matches 12 bases. CDR1 and CDR2 from the germline V gene are LGHDT and YNNKEL (reference sequence). The CDR3 sequence is 15 residues long. Trimming at V came to 3 bases and at J to 5 bases, leaving 4 bases not matched to a gene. The CDR3 region is CASSQGQGASTEAFF. CDR3 DNA sequence: TGTGCCAGCAGCCAGGGACAGGGGGCGAGTACTGAAGCTTTCTTT.

This clonotype was counted ten times or more. The J gene is TRBJ2-7, the V gene TRBV6-1; 9 bases align to TRBD1. CDR1 MNHNS and CDR2 SASEGT come from the germline V gene. The CDR3 is 14 amino acids. Losses at the gene ends were 5 bases for V and 5 bases for J; bases not matched to a gene: 7. In DNA, the CDR3 is TGTGCCAGCAGTCCCCGGGACAGGGTCCACGAGCAGTACTTC. Encoded protein: CASSPRDRVHEQYF.

This clonotype was seen many times. The chain combines TRBV6-1 with TRBJ1-5; D perhaps matches TRBD1 (5 bases). This CDR3 is built from 16 residues. V lost 4 bases to trimming and J lost 0 bases, with 13 bases between them. Germline V gene data show CDR1 as MNHNS and CDR2 as SASEGT. The CDR3 loop is CASSAGTWISNQPQHF. Here the CDR3 DNA reads TGTGCCAGCAGTGCTGGGACGTGGATTAGCAATCAGCCCCAGCATTTT.

The chain uses TRBV2 and TRBJ2-5, with a weak D call TRBD1 (6 bases). The J call is in doubt because the DNA end fits TRBJ2-1 better. CDR3 size: 16 residues. Germline V gene sequence: CDR1 SNHLY, CDR2 FYNNEI. This CDR3 reads CASSERRQVPYNEQFF. The DNA of the CDR3 is TGTGCCAGCAGTGAAAGGAGACAGGTGCCTTACAATGAGCAGTTCTTC.

On this clonotype itself: This could be a read error, since a much larger clone is one nucleotide away. J is TRBJ1-2 and V is TRBV12-3 or TRBV12-4; unclear D gene. V was clipped by 2 bases and J by 8 bases, with 21 bases between them. This CDR3 has 16 amino acids. This chain's CDR3 is CASSLSGSADRGGYTF. The DNA for the CDR3 is TGTGCCAGCAGTTTATCCGGCTCGGCGGACCGCGGGGGCTACACCTTC.

This clonotype was recorded a few times. This rearrangement joins TRBV20-1 to TRBJ2-1, with TRBD2 as a possible D gene (6 bases). V lost 5 bases, J lost 4 bases, and 21 bases lay in between. This CDR3 comprises 16 residues. Looked up from germline, CDR1 is DFQATT and CDR2 is SNEGSKA (reference sequence). CDR3 protein: CSAVRSGLKRYNEQFF. In nucleotides, the CDR3 is TGCAGTGCTGTCCGATCGGGACTTAAAAGATACAATGAGCAGTTCTTC.

In regard to this clonotype: A much larger clonotype is one base distant, so this may be a read error. The J gene is TRBJ2-5, the V gene TRBV20-1; D might be TRBD1 or TRBD2, each matching 5 bases. Germline V gene sequence: CDR1 DFQATT, CDR2 SNEGSKA (reference sequence). The CDR3 runs 12 residues. The CDR3 protein is CSAGWDAESQYF. CDR3 coding DNA: TGCAGTGCTGGATGGGACGCAGAGTCCCAGTACTTC.

This clonotype was counted at least ten times. The chain recombines TRBV24-1 with TRBJ1-2, with a possible D match to TRBD1 (5 bases). The length of the CDR3 is 14 residues. Germline V gives CDR1 KGHDR, CDR2 SFDVKD. The ends were cut back, 4 bases at V and 2 bases at J, with 10 bases in the middle. This CDR3 reads CATSDPGRNYGYTF. CDR3 nucleotide sequence: TGTGCCACCAGTGACCCGGGACGCAACTATGGCTACACCTTC.

This clonotype showed up many times. This chain's CDR3 is CASSSVGRKTYEQYF. CDR3 bases: TGTGCCAGCAGTTCTGTAGGCAGGAAAACCTACGAGCAGTACTTC. The rearrangement joins TRBV28 to TRBJ2-7; D unclear. V lost 4 bases and J lost 2, with 15 bases in between. There are 15 residues in the CDR3. From germline, CDR1 is MDHEN and CDR2 SYDVKM.

This clonotype was seen ten or more times. This chain uses TRBV20-1 with TRBJ1-5; D might be TRBD1 (6 bases). CDR1 and CDR2 (germline): DFQATT, SNEGSKA (reference sequence). V lost 5 bases and J lost 5, with 19 bases in between. This CDR3 is 15 amino acids long. CDR3 amino acids: CSASKGTGLDQPQHF. The CDR3 DNA reads TGCAGTGCTTCGAAGGGAACAGGGCTAGATCAGCCCCAGCATTTT.

Comments on this clonotype: This could be a read error, since a much larger clone is one nucleotide away. The CDR3 sequence: CASSLELGSEQHF. CDR3 in DNA: TGCGCCAGCAGCTTGGAGTTGGGAAGCGAGCAGCACTTC. V and J are TRBV5-1 and TRBJ2-7; D is undetermined. This CDR3 contains 13 residues. From germline, CDR1 is SGHRS and CDR2 YFSETQ.

The V call is TRBV7-9, the J call TRBJ1-3; 8 bases match TRBD1. This CDR3 has 17 residues. V lost 6 bases and J lost 0; bases outside the gene matches: 10. CDR1 SEHNR and CDR2 FQNEAQ come from the germline V gene (reference sequence). The CDR3 region has the DNA TGTGCCAGCAGACGCTGGACAGGGACTCTCTCTGGAAACACCATATATTTT. Its translation is CASRRWTGTLSGNTIYF.

This clonotype was observed many times. The chain joins TRBV11-3 to TRBJ2-7; D is possibly TRBD2 (5 bases). The length of the CDR3 is 13 residues. Trimming left V 0 bases short and J 11 bases short, with 14 bases between. The germline CDR1 and CDR2 sequences are SGHNT and YENEEA. CDR3 loop: CASSLDRRETEYF. CDR3 in DNA: TGTGCCAGCAGCTTAGATCGTCGGGAAACGGAGTACTTC.